What follows is one T cell receptor (beta chain) and its context. The sample comes from a study of shared clonotypes between healthy human individuals. This CDR3 is built from 14 residues. The V gene's germline CDR1 is LGHNA and CDR2 YSLEER. Trimming stripped 4 bases from V and 7 bases from J, with 13 bases between. CD45RO-negative CD8 cells positively selected for CCR7 made up the naive population, which excluded terminally differentiated effector memory CD45RA+ cells. Donors comprised only Caucasian adults living in Nashville, Tennessee. The data were produced by immunoSEQ multiplex PCR, yet TCRdb's version contains in-frame clones alone and is incomplete. The repertoire holds a few million clones, with roughly 95% as singletons.

Sequenced sample: naive CD8+ T cells from PBMCs. The chain couples TRBV4-3 to TRBJ2-2; D is perhaps TRBD1 or TRBD2 (6 bases each). This receptor was identified in a man aged 18 to 35 in good health. Some clones in this sample may be carry-over from other donors' samples. CDR3 amino acids: CASSLKGGGGELFF. In DNA form, the CDR3 reads TGCGCCAGCAGCCTAAAGGGGGGCGGCGGGGAGCTGTTTTTT.